Listed below are T cell receptor beta chains from one sample, sequenced in a study of radiotherapy plus CTLA-4 blockade in lung cancer. Profiling relied on immunoSEQ multiplex PCR, and the TCRdb table lists in-frame clones only, not all of them. The sample contains some 46,000 clones, 70% to 80% of which appear only once. The starting material was peripheral blood, obtained from a patient treated with radiotherapy plus ipilimumab. The receptor source for this set is a human donor with non-small cell lung cancer whose response to radiotherapy plus ipilimumab could not be evaluated. The CDR3 runs from the conserved cysteine through the conserved F or W. The D gene is left open where the match is weak. Size tells how often a clone was seen (once, few, many) or the class of an expanded clone, and some rows leave it out.

j_gene | abundance | d_gene | v_gene | CDR3nt | CDR3aa
TRBJ2-3 | few | - | TRBV28 | TGTGCCAGCAGTTCCCCTTCTGGGGGGAGCACAGATACGCAGTATTTT | CASSSPSGGSTDTQYF
TRBJ1-3 | once | TRBD1 | TRBV4-2 | TGTGCCAGCAGCCAAGAAACAGGGGGTTACACCATATATTTT | CASSQETGGYTIYF
TRBJ2-7 | - | - | TRBV6-6 | TGTGCCAGCAGTTCGGTCTACGAGCAGTACTTC | CASSSVYEQYF
TRBJ1-5 | - | TRBD1 | TRBV6-5 | TGTGCCAGCAGTTACCTACAGGGGAGCAATCAGCCCCAGCATTTT | CASSYLQGSNQPQHF
TRBJ2-5 | - | TRBD1 | TRBV7-9 | TGTGCCAGCAGCCTCGGACAGGGTGAGGAGACCCAGTACTTC | CASSLGQGEETQYF
TRBJ2-3 | once | - | TRBV6-6 | TGTGCCAGCAGTTATCAGGGAACGAGAGGCACAGATACGCAGTATTTT | CASSYQGTRGTDTQYF
TRBJ1-1 | - | - | TRBV9 | TGTGCCAGCAGCGTAGGGGCAGGGTATCTCACTGAAGCTTTCTTT | CASSVGAGYLTEAFF
TRBJ2-4 | - | TRBD1 | TRBV7-2 | TGTGCCAGCAGCTTCCGGACAGGGAGAAACATTCAGTACTTC | CASSFRTGRNIQYF
TRBJ1-5 | - | - | TRBV7-9 | TGTGCCAGCAGCCCTGGGTCCGGGACACTACTCAATCAGCCCCAGCATTTT | CASSPGSGTLLNQPQHF
TRBJ1-1 | - | TRBD1 | TRBV5-1 | TGCGCCAGCAGCTTGGAGGGACAGGGTAAGGCAGCTTTCTTT | CASSLEGQGKAAFF
TRBJ1-1 | - | TRBD1 | TRBV7-8 | TGTGCCAGCAGCTACGTACAGGGGGTTGAAGCTTTCTTT | CASSYVQGVEAFF
TRBJ2-2 | - | TRBD2 | TRBV4-2 | TGTGCCAGCAGCCAGGAGGTAGCACTAGCGACCGGGGAGCTGTTTTTT | CASSQEVALATGELFF
TRBJ2-7 | - | - | TRBV28 | TGTGCCAGCAGTTTCCAGAACAGGGTTCAGCAGTACTTC | CASSFQNRVQQYF
TRBJ2-5 | few | - | TRBV4-3 | TGCGCCAGCAGCCAATACCACGACTATCCCTCTCCCCAAGAGACCCAGTACTTC | CASSQYHDYPSPQETQYF
TRBJ1-2 | - | - | TRBV5-4 | TGTGCCAGCAGCTCCGGTGCTAGCGGGAACTATGGCTACACCTTC | CASSSGASGNYGYTF
TRBJ1-1 | - | - | TRBV5-5 | TGTGCCAGCGGAAAGGTGAGGGGGGGTATGAACACTGAAGCTTTCTTT | CASGKVRGGMNTEAFF
TRBJ2-5 | - | TRBD2 | TRBV29-1 | TGCAGCGTTGAAGGGGCGGGGGGCTGGGGAGAGACCCAGTACTTC | CSVEGAGGWGETQYF